One sample yielded the 32 T cell receptor beta chains listed below, sequenced in a study of T cells after yellow fever vaccination. MiXCR was run by TCRdb on the 5' RACE reads, yielding one entry per CDR3 protein. In the table there are 300,000 or so distinct CDR3 sequences, approximately 8% of which are singletons. Sequences were derived from CD4+ T cells sorted from PBMCs, sampled 5 days after the yellow fever booster vaccination. The receptor set was obtained from a young man who received the YFV17D yellow fever vaccine.

This clonotype was detected many times. V usage is TRBV5-1 and J usage is TRBJ1-1, with no clear D. Looked up from germline, CDR1 is SGHRS and CDR2 is YFSETQ. Trimming left V 3 bases short and J 1 base short, with 10 bases between. The CDR3 covers 14 residues. Here the CDR3 reads CASSSAASNTEAFF. CDR3 nucleotides: TGCGCCAGCAGCTCGGCGGCATCGAACACTGAAGCTTTCTTT.

J is TRBJ2-1 and V is TRBV6-2 or TRBV6-3, with a tentative D call TRBD2 (5 bases). CDR1 and CDR2 from the germline V gene are MNHEY and SVGEGT. Trimming took 8 bases from V and 0 from J, leaving 14 bases between them. CDR3 size: 15 residues. The CDR3 region is CASHLSGSSYNEQFF. The CDR3, as DNA: TGTGCCAGCCACCTATCTGGGAGCTCCTACAATGAGCAGTTCTTC.

The rearrangement joins TRBV13 to TRBJ1-1; tentative D call: TRBD1 (5 bases). V was shortened by 5 bases and J by 3 bases, with 16 bases between the two germline ends. Germline V gene lookup returns CDR1 PRHDT and CDR2 FYEKMQ (reference sequence). This CDR3 has 15 amino acids. This CDR3 is CASSPRPGRDTEAFF. For the CDR3, the DNA is TGTGCCAGCAGCCCTCGCCCGGGACGAGACACTGAAGCTTTCTTT. The variable domain in full, completed from reference TRBV13 and TRBJ1-1, reads AAGVIQSPRHLIKEKRETATLKCYPIPRHDTVYWYQQGPGQDPQFLISFYEKMQSDKGSIPDRFSAQQFSDYHSELNMSSLELGDSALYFCASSPRPGRDTEAFFGQGTRLTVV.

This clonotype is termed medium-sized. The rearrangement joins TRBV20-1 to TRBJ2-5, with no clear D. The CDR3 consists of 15 residues. Per germline, CDR1 DFQATT and CDR2 SNEGSKA (reference sequence). Trimming took off 0 bases at V and 3 bases at J, with 14 bases between the two ends. In DNA form, the CDR3 reads TGCAGTGCTAGAGATCTGAGGCAGGCCGAAGAGACCCAGTACTTC. Its translation is CSARDLRQAEETQYF.

Ten or more counts support this clonotype. The chain combines TRBV5-1 with TRBJ2-6; D unclear. V lost 4 bases to trimming and J lost 0 bases, with 8 bases between them. CDR1 and CDR2 from the germline V gene are SGHRS and YFSETQ. This CDR3 has 15 amino acids. CDR3 sequence: CASSTGDSGANVLTF. The CDR3 coding sequence is TGCGCCAGCAGCACTGGGGACTCTGGGGCCAACGTCCTGACTTTC.

The chain is built from TRBV20-1 and TRBJ2-3; 11 bases match TRBD2. The germline V gene encodes CDR1 DFQATT and CDR2 SNEGSKA (reference sequence). V shed 6 bases, J shed 3 bases, and the junction held 8 bases outside the gene matches. The CDR3 sequence is 15 residues long. CDR3 DNA sequence: TGCAGTGCGGTCATAGCGGGGGGGCCTACAGATACGCAGTATTTT. It translates to CSAVIAGGPTDTQYF.

This sequence joins TRBV9 and TRBJ2-3; no clear D gene. CDR1 and CDR2 from the germline V gene are SGDLS and YYNGEE. V was shortened by 4 bases and J by 5 bases, with 11 bases between the two germline ends. CDR3 length equals 13 residues. The CDR3, as DNA: TGTGCCAGCAGCCAAGCCTTGGGAGATACGCAGTATTTT. Residues: CASSQALGDTQYF.

This clonotype was seen a few times. The chain has TRBV20-1 and TRBJ2-1; 12 bases agree with TRBD1. Per germline, CDR1 DFQATT and CDR2 SNEGSKA (reference sequence). The ends lost 4 bases at V and 7 bases at J; junction bases unmatched: 8. The CDR3 length is 15 residues. The CDR3 sequence: CSATAGTGGLNEQFF. In DNA, the CDR3 is TGCAGTGCTACCGCCGGGACAGGGGGCCTTAATGAGCAGTTCTTC.

The table lists this clonotype with a few counts. The gene calls are TRBV11-2 and TRBJ2-4, with a weak D call TRBD1 (5 bases). The germline V gene encodes CDR1 SGHAT and CDR2 FQNNGV. Trimming stripped 1 base from V and 1 base from J, with 11 bases between. The CDR3 consists of 16 residues. As DNA, the CDR3 is TGTGCCAGCAGCTTAGCCCAGGGCCGGGCCAAAAACATTCAGTACTTC. This gives the protein CASSLAQGRAKNIQYF.

This clonotype has a handful of counts. The V and J genes are TRBV20-1 and TRBJ2-1; either TRBD1 or TRBD2 may fit D (5 bases each). CDR3 length: 15 amino acids. Germline V gene sequence: CDR1 DFQATT, CDR2 SNEGSKA (reference sequence). Trimming removed 6 bases at V and 2 bases at J, with 17 bases between. DNA of the CDR3: TGCAGTGCCGCCGCCGGGACGGATACCTACAATGAGCAGTTCTTC. Residues: CSAAAGTDTYNEQFF.

The V gene is TRBV12-3 or TRBV12-4, the J gene TRBJ2-3; perhaps TRBD1 as D (5 bases). Trimming removed 6 bases at V and 6 bases at J, with 13 bases between. This CDR3 region has 13 residues. The chain's CDR3 is CASSPPDSDTQYF. DNA of the CDR3: TGTGCCAGCAGCCCCCCAGACAGTGATACGCAGTATTTT.

The chain employs TRBV29-1 and TRBJ1-1; D call uncertain. CDR1 is SQVTM and CDR2 is ANQGSEA in the germline V gene. V was clipped by 3 bases and J by 0 bases, with 8 bases between them. This CDR3 is built from 13 residues. CDR3 sequence: CSVERKLNTEAFF. CDR3 sequence (DNA): TGCAGCGTTGAGAGAAAGTTGAACACTGAAGCTTTCTTT. Full variable domain (outside the CDR3, taken from reference TRBV29-1 and TRBJ1-1): SAVISQKPSRDICQRGTSLTIQCQVDSQVTMMFWYRQQPGQSLTLIATANQGSEATYESGFVIDKFPISRPNLTFSTLTVSNMSPEDSSIYLCSVERKLNTEAFFGQGTRLTVV.

This chain links TRBV9 with TRBJ2-3; D gene uncertain. Between the trimmed V and J ends, which lost 0 bases and 0 bases, there was a span of 14 bases. This CDR3 spans 17 amino acids. Germline V CDR1 and CDR2: SGDLS, YYNGEE. In nucleotides, the CDR3 is TGTGCCAGCAGCGTAGTCCCAGACCCGCTAAGCACAGATACGCAGTATTTT. It is translated as CASSVVPDPLSTDTQYF. The full variable domain, completed using reference TRBV9 and TRBJ2-3, is DSGVTQTPKHLITATGQRVTLRCSPRSGDLSVYWYQQSLDQGLQFLIQYYNGEERAKGNILERFSAQQFPDLHSELNLSSLELGDSALYFCASSVVPDPLSTDTQYFGPGTRLTVL.

This clonotype was found a few times. The chain is built from TRBV5-6 and TRBJ2-4; D possibly corresponds to TRBD1 (5 bases). The ends were cut back, 0 bases at V and 5 bases at J, with 9 bases in the middle. This CDR3 is 14 amino acids long. The germline gives CDR1 SGHDT, CDR2 YYEEEE. The CDR3 is CASSLGTIQNIQYF. CDR3 sequence (DNA): TGTGCCAGCAGCTTGGGGACAATCCAAAACATTCAGTACTTC.

The gene calls are TRBV4-1 and TRBJ1-2, with 9 bases that match TRBD1. The CDR3 extends over 15 amino acids. V was clipped by 4 bases and J by 0 bases; unmatched bases: 3. The V gene's germline CDR1 is MGHRA and CDR2 YSYEKL. Here the CDR3 reads CASSRWDRANYGYTF. DNA for the CDR3: TGCGCCAGCAGCCGATGGGACAGGGCTAACTATGGCTACACCTTC.

This clonotype has just a few counts. This chain links TRBV28 with TRBJ1-5; no clear D gene. Germline V lookup: CDR1 MDHEN, CDR2 SYDVKM. The germline V and J ends were trimmed by 2 bases and 6 bases, with 5 bases remaining between them. The CDR3 has 12 residues. CDR3 coding DNA: TGTGCCAGCAGTTTACTGAGTCAGCCCCAGCATTTT. Its protein product is CASSLLSQPQHF. Using reference TRBV28 and TRBJ1-5 for the parts outside the CDR3, the full variable domain is DVKVTQSSRYLVKRTGEKVFLECVQDMDHENMFWYRQDPGLGLRLIYFSYDVKMKEKGDIPEGYSVSREKKERFSLILESASTNQTSMYLCASSLLSQPQHFGDGTRLSIL.

This clonotype was seen many times. V gene TRBV7-8 combines with J gene TRBJ1-6, with D tentatively TRBD1 (5 bases). CDR3 size: 15 residues. CDR1 and CDR2 (germline): SGHVS, FQNEAQ. The V end lost 5 bases, the J end lost 8 bases, and 16 bases lay between the germline ends. The CDR3 protein is CASSSWRGYDSPLHF. The CDR3 nucleotides read TGTGCCAGCAGCAGCTGGCGGGGCTACGATTCACCCCTCCACTTT.

The chain is built from TRBV6-1 and TRBJ1-6, with D perhaps TRBD1 (5 bases). The germline V and J ends were trimmed by 3 bases and 10 bases, with 19 bases remaining between them. CDR3 length: 16 amino acids. Germline assignment: CDR1 MNHNS and CDR2 SASEGT. DNA for the CDR3: TGTGCCAGCAGTGATGACGTGACAGCCCCTAGGTCACCCCTCCACTTT. It encodes CASSDDVTAPRSPLHF.

The V and J genes are TRBV20-1 and TRBJ1-6; D unclear. The CDR3 spans 13 residues. The V gene's germline CDR1 is DFQATT and CDR2 SNEGSKA (reference sequence). V lost 0 bases and J 9 bases, leaving 9 bases between the germline ends. This CDR3 reads CSARERSGSPLHF. CDR3 in DNA: TGCAGTGCTAGAGAACGGAGCGGTTCACCCCTCCACTTT.

This clonotype was detected a few times. The chain joins TRBV7-3 to TRBJ2-1, with 8 bases that match TRBD2. Germline CDR1 and CDR2: SGHTA and FQGTGA. V was clipped by 5 bases and J by 6 bases; unmatched bases: 9. This CDR3 spans 15 amino acids. The CDR3 DNA reads as TGTGCCAGCAGCCTCTCCCGAACTAGCGGCAATGAGCAGTTCTTC. Encoded protein: CASSLSRTSGNEQFF.

About this clonotype itself: One end of the junction fails to match germline, which may point to a read error. The chain carries TRBV18 and TRBJ1-1; TRBD1 matches 7 bases. The CDR3 loop spans 16 amino acids. Germline V gives CDR1 KGHSH, CDR2 LQKENI. The CDR3 protein is CASSPPLQGPNTEDFF. The CDR3 region has the DNA TGTGCCAGCTCACCGCCCTTACAGGGGCCTAACACTGAAGATTTCTTT.

This chain links TRBV6-6 with TRBJ2-6, with D tentatively TRBD2 (6 bases). CDR1 MNHNY and CDR2 SVGAGI come from the germline V gene (reference sequence). The CDR3 totals 14 residues. V lost 7 bases and J lost 0, with 7 bases in between. The CDR3 DNA reads TGTGCCAGCATGCGGGACTCTGGGGCCAACGTCCTGACTTTC. As protein: CASMRDSGANVLTF.

This clonotype was seen more than once but under ten times. This rearrangement joins TRBV19 to TRBJ1-1, with TRBD1 matching 11 bases. The V gene end was trimmed by 4 bases and the J gene end by 7 bases; junction bases not matched to a gene: 5. Germline values: CDR1 LNHDA, CDR2 SQIVND (reference sequence). The CDR3 loop spans 14 amino acids. CDR3 DNA: TGTGCCAGTAGTACGGACAGGGGGCAGGGTGAAGCTTTCTTT. It translates to CASSTDRGQGEAFF.

The J gene is TRBJ2-3, the V gene TRBV5-4; 8 bases line up with TRBD2. This CDR3 spans 15 amino acids. Germline CDR1 and CDR2: SGHNT and YYREEE (reference sequence). V lost 1 base, J lost 3 bases, and 4 bases stayed unmatched. The CDR3 spells CASSLTGGRTDTQYF. The CDR3 nucleotides are TGTGCCAGCAGCTTGACGGGGGGGCGGACAGATACGCAGTATTTT. Supplemented by reference TRBV5-4 and TRBJ2-3, the full variable domain reads ETGVTQSPTHLIKTRGQQVTLRCSSQSGHNTVSWYQQALGQGPQFIFQYYREEENGRGNFPPRFSGLQFPNYSSELNVNALELDDSALYLCASSLTGGRTDTQYFGPGTRLTVL.

Only a few counts were recorded for this clonotype. The chain combines TRBV6-5 with TRBJ1-2; TRBD1 might be the D (6 bases). The CDR3 has 14 amino acids. Germline V gene lookup returns CDR1 MNHEY and CDR2 SVGAGI. V was cut by 6 bases and J by 4 bases, with 15 bases left in between. The CDR3 region has the DNA TGTGCCAGCAGCCATACAGGGTATGGCTATGGCTACACCTTC. It codes for CASSHTGYGYGYTF.

This clonotype was seen at least ten times. The V call is TRBV7-2, the J call TRBJ1-2; TRBD1 might be the D (6 bases). Trimming pared 2 bases from V and 4 bases from J, leaving 8 bases between. This CDR3 region has 13 residues. Germline V gene sequence: CDR1 SGHTA, CDR2 FQGNSA. DNA of the CDR3: TGTGCCAGCAGCTTAAGGGGGGGCTATGGCTACACCTTC. It yields the protein CASSLRGGYGYTF.

As for this clonotype: This may stem from a read error, because a much larger clone lies one nucleotide away. The chain links TRBV18 to TRBJ2-7; 7 bases match TRBD1. V lost 3 bases to trimming and J lost 9 bases; unmatched junction nucleotides: 29. This CDR3 has 20 amino acids. Germline assignment: CDR1 KGHSH and CDR2 LQKENI. The CDR3 is CASSPSPGQRIGLVSSGQYF. The CDR3 DNA follows: TGTGCCAGCTCACCCTCTCCGGGACAGAGGATTGGTTTGGTGTCGAGCGGGCAGTACTTC.

This clonotype was seen a handful of times. The V gene is TRBV9, the J gene TRBJ2-5, with 7 bases lining up with TRBD1. CDR1 and CDR2 from the germline V gene are SGDLS and YYNGEE. The CDR3 length is 14 residues. Unmatched junction bases numbered 7, after V lost 4 bases and J lost 4 bases. CDR3 region: CASSPRQGTETQYF. In DNA, the CDR3 is TGTGCCAGCAGCCCGAGACAGGGTACAGAGACCCAGTACTTC.

Comments on this clonotype: Its ends do not fully match the called genes, so a read error is possible. Here the CDR3 DNA reads TGTGCTAGCAGCTTAGAGAGTGGTCAGCCCCAGCATTTT. Amino acid sequence: CASSLESGQPQHF. The J gene is TRBJ1-5, the V gene TRBV7-7; D uncertain. Germline V CDR1 and CDR2: SSHAT, FNYEAQ (reference sequence). The CDR3 length is 13 residues. Complete variable domain (other parts from reference TRBV7-7 and TRBJ1-5): GAGVSQSPRYKVTKRGQDVTLRCDPISSHATLYWYQQALGQGPEFLTYFNYEAQPDKSGLPSDRFSAERPEGSISTLTIQRTEQRDSAMYRCASSLESGQPQHFGDGTRLSIL.

CDR3 loop: CSAHPVGGRETQYF. For the CDR3, the DNA is TGCAGTGCCCACCCCGTCGGCGGCCGGGAGACCCAGTACTTC. The chain combines TRBV20-1 with TRBJ2-5; D call uncertain. V was clipped by 6 bases and J by 5 bases, with 19 bases between them. The germline CDR1 and CDR2 sequences are DFQATT and SNEGSKA (reference sequence). This CDR3 region has 14 residues.

The chain links TRBV4-1 to TRBJ1-2, with a possible D match to TRBD1 (6 bases). CDR3 length: 17 amino acids. The germline V gene encodes CDR1 MGHRA and CDR2 YSYEKL. The V end was cut by 0 bases, the J end by 4 bases, with 18 bases between. The CDR3 DNA sequence: TGCGCCAGCAGCCAAGATTCGACAGGCCCGAGATTCTATGGCTACACCTTC. Encoded protein: CASSQDSTGPRFYGYTF.

This clonotype was observed many times. The chain has TRBV5-1 and TRBJ2-7, with a weak D call TRBD2 (6 bases). CDR1 and CDR2 from the germline V gene are SGHRS and YFSETQ. V shed 5 bases and J shed 5 bases, with 14 bases lying between them. The CDR3 spans 13 residues. The CDR3 region is CASSIEGGNEQYF. The DNA of the CDR3 is TGCGCCAGCAGTATCGAAGGAGGGAACGAGCAGTACTTC.